The 28 T cell receptor beta chains listed next were all sequenced from one sample in a study of shared clonotypes between healthy human individuals. Profiling relied on immunoSEQ multiplex PCR, and the TCRdb table lists in-frame clones only, not all of them. The sample holds about 2 million clones, about 95% seen once. As defined, naive CD8 cells were CD45RO-negative and positively selected for CCR7, with terminally differentiated effector memory CD45RA+ cells excluded. The sample taken for sequencing was naive CD8+ T cells sorted from blood. Source of these receptors: a man younger than 35 in good health.

The chain combines TRBV9 with TRBJ2-7; 7 bases agree with TRBD1. After removal of 2 bases from V and 6 bases from J, the junction contained 5 bases not matched to a gene. The CDR3 extends over 13 amino acids. Germline V gives CDR1 SGDLS, CDR2 YYNGEE. The CDR3 loop reads CASSVSQGLEQYF. The CDR3 bases are TGTGCCAGCAGCGTTTCACAGGGGCTCGAGCAGTACTTC.

This sequence joins TRBV7-8 and TRBJ1-2; possible D gene TRBD1, 5 bases. Germline assignment: CDR1 SGHVS and CDR2 FQNEAQ. Trimming cost V 0 bases and J 1 base, with 9 bases left between them. The CDR3 length is 15 residues. The CDR3: CASSLAATVNYGYTF. CDR3 DNA: TGTGCCAGCAGCTTAGCGGCGACAGTTAACTATGGCTACACCTTC.

V usage is TRBV10-3 and J usage is TRBJ2-3; 9 bases fit TRBD1. From germline, CDR1 is ENHRY and CDR2 SYGVKD. This CDR3 contains 13 residues. The ends lost 7 bases at V and 3 bases at J; junction bases unmatched: 2. CDR3 protein: CAIIQGATDTQYF. The CDR3 region has the DNA TGTGCCATCATACAGGGGGCTACAGATACGCAGTATTTT.

Remarks on this clone: The sample has other DNA sequences that encode this CDR3 too. This chain joins TRBV19 and TRBJ2-7; D assignment may be TRBD1 or TRBD2 (5 bases each). V lost 4 bases and J 4 bases, leaving 8 bases between the germline ends. CDR3 length: 12 amino acids. CDR1 and CDR2 (germline): LNHDA, SQIVND (reference sequence). The chain's CDR3 is CASSRGDYEQYF. DNA of the CDR3: TGTGCCAGTAGTAGAGGGGATTACGAGCAGTACTTC.

The V and J genes are TRBV28 and TRBJ2-7; D is perhaps TRBD1 (6 bases). V lost 5 bases and J lost 5, with 16 bases in between. This CDR3 comprises 14 residues. Germline CDR1 reads MDHEN; CDR2 reads SYDVKM. The CDR3 nucleotides are TGTGCCAGCAGTCTTACTACAGGGCTCCACGAGCAGTACTTC. Protein sequence: CASSLTTGLHEQYF.

V is TRBV6-5 and J is TRBJ1-1; D is ambiguous. This CDR3 is 15 amino acids long. Germline CDR1 reads MNHEY; CDR2 reads SVGAGI. V shed 6 bases and J shed 3 bases, with 17 bases lying between them. For the CDR3, the DNA is TGTGCCAGCAGGGTAGGAGTCAGCCGATACACTGAAGCTTTCTTT. It specifies CASRVGVSRYTEAFF.

The genes are TRBV4-2 and TRBJ2-3; D might be TRBD1 (6 bases). CDR3 length equals 17 residues. The V gene lost 0 bases and the J gene lost 3 bases, with 16 bases spanning the gap. The germline CDR1 and CDR2 sequences are LGHNA and YNFKEQ. The CDR3 loop reads CASSQDPPKGETDTQYF. CDR3 in DNA: TGTGCCAGCAGCCAAGATCCCCCTAAGGGGGAAACAGATACGCAGTATTTT.

J is TRBJ2-3 and V is TRBV5-6; the match to TRBD2 covers 9 bases. Trimming took 0 bases from V and 6 from J; bases not matched to a gene: 5. The CDR3 contains 15 residues. Germline-derived CDR1 and CDR2 are SGHDT and YYEEEE. The CDR3 spells CASSLGSGGPDTQYF. CDR3 bases: TGTGCCAGCAGCTTGGGGAGCGGGGGGCCCGATACGCAGTATTTT.

The J gene is TRBJ1-1, the V gene TRBV13, with D possibly being TRBD1 (5 bases). Germline V gives CDR1 PRHDT, CDR2 FYEKMQ (reference sequence). V lost 1 base to trimming and J lost 1 base, with 10 bases between them. This CDR3 region has 15 residues. CDR3 residues: CASSLAGEGNTEAFF. DNA of the CDR3: TGTGCCAGCAGCTTAGCGGGGGAGGGGAACACTGAAGCTTTCTTT.

The V call is TRBV9, the J call TRBJ2-7; D might be TRBD1 or TRBD2, each matching 5 bases. The CDR3 consists of 15 residues. V dropped 3 bases and J dropped 5 bases, with 18 bases sitting between them. Germline V gene sequence: CDR1 SGDLS, CDR2 YYNGEE. The DNA for the CDR3 is TGTGCCAGCAGCGAGAAGGGGCTAGCTCTCAACGAGCAGTACTTC. This translates into CASSEKGLALNEQYF.

The chain uses TRBV5-6 and TRBJ2-7, with D maybe TRBD1 (6 bases). Germline V CDR1 and CDR2: SGHDT, YYEEEE. Deletions cut 1 base from V and 3 bases from J, with 8 bases between. The CDR3 consists of 13 residues. The CDR3 loop is CASSLFRGYEQYF. Here the CDR3 DNA reads TGTGCCAGCAGCTTGTTCAGGGGCTACGAGCAGTACTTC.

The chain uses TRBV4-3 and TRBJ2-1, with 9 bases matching TRBD2. The CDR3 has 18 residues. V gave up 3 bases and J gave up 7 bases; unmatched junction bases: 16. The germline gives CDR1 LGHNA, CDR2 YSLEER. The CDR3 coding sequence is TGCGCCAGCAGCCAGGGCTCGCCCTTAGCGGGAGCAGGTAATGAGCAGTTCTTC. It codes for CASSQGSPLAGAGNEQFF.

The chain joins TRBV4-3 to TRBJ2-5; possible D gene TRBD2, 6 bases. The tail of the sequence fits TRBJ2-7 better, so the J call may be wrong. The CDR3 runs to 14 residues. Germline loops: CDR1 LGHNA, CDR2 YSLEER. The CDR3 is CASSQDTGAYEQYF. The CDR3 coding sequence is TGCGCCAGCAGCCAAGATACGGGAGCCTACGAGCAGTACTTC.

Points on this clone: Sequence at one end of the junction differs from germline and may be a read error. CDR3 sequence (DNA): TGTGCTAGCAGCTTGAGAGCGGGAGGGCCCCACGAGCAGTACTTC. The encoded protein is CASSLRAGGPHEQYF. The chain joins TRBV7-7 to TRBJ2-7; 10 bases line up with TRBD2. Germline V gives CDR1 SSHAT, CDR2 FNYEAQ (reference sequence). The CDR3 is 15 residues long.

The chain joins TRBV19 to TRBJ2-3, with 11 bases fitting TRBD2. The V gene's germline CDR1 is LNHDA and CDR2 SQIVND (reference sequence). The CDR3 is 17 amino acids. Trimming cost V 1 base and J 7 bases; bases outside gene matches: 10. CDR3 region: CASSIVASGGSRNTQYF. Here the CDR3 DNA reads TGTGCCAGTAGTATAGTGGCTAGCGGGGGGTCGAGGAATACGCAGTATTTT.

CDR3 sequence (DNA): TGTGCCAGCAGCGCCGCTCTAGGGGAGACCCAGTACTTC. It specifies CASSAALGETQYF. J is TRBJ2-5 and V is TRBV7-9, with D unclear. The CDR3 is made up of 13 amino acids. The germline V and J ends were trimmed by 5 bases and 5 bases, with 12 bases remaining between them. Germline-derived CDR1 and CDR2 are SEHNR and FQNEAQ (reference sequence).

This chain connects TRBV27 to TRBJ2-7; D may match TRBD1 or TRBD2 (6 bases each). The CDR3 runs 13 residues. Trimming removed 2 bases from V and 3 bases from J, with 8 bases in between. The germline gives CDR1 MNHEY, CDR2 SMNVEV (reference sequence). CDR3 sequence (DNA): TGTGCCAGCAGTTTAAAGGGGGGCTACGAGCAGTACTTC. Protein product: CASSLKGGYEQYF.

This chain connects TRBV6-5 to TRBJ2-1, with 10 bases that match TRBD2. Germline values: CDR1 MNHEY, CDR2 SVGAGI. V lost 6 bases, J lost 9 bases, and 5 bases stayed unmatched. This CDR3 has 13 amino acids. The CDR3 is CASRSSGGGEQFF. The CDR3 nucleotides read TGTGCCAGCAGGTCCAGCGGGGGGGGTGAGCAGTTCTTC.

The V call is TRBV2, the J call TRBJ2-3; D tentatively fits TRBD1 or TRBD2 (6 bases each). The CDR3 contains 18 residues. The ends were cut back, 3 bases at V and 0 bases at J, with 19 bases in the middle. CDR1 SNHLY and CDR2 FYNNEI come from the germline V gene. The DNA of the CDR3 is TGTGCCAGCAGTGATGGGGGGCGAAACCATTCTAGCACAGATACGCAGTATTTT. Protein: CASSDGGRNHSSTDTQYF.

The J gene is TRBJ2-7, the V gene TRBV2; D unclear. This CDR3 contains 13 residues. Trimming cost V 10 bases and J 4 bases, with 17 bases left between them. Germline V gives CDR1 SNHLY, CDR2 FYNNEI. The CDR3 bases are TGTGCCAAGAGTGGTCCGGGTATGTACGAGCAGTACTTC. Translation: CAKSGPGMYEQYF.

V gene TRBV5-6 combines with J gene TRBJ2-7; no definite D call. The CDR3 has 13 residues. Germline values: CDR1 SGHDT, CDR2 YYEEEE. V lost 0 bases, J lost 5 bases, and 9 bases lay in between. In nucleotides, the CDR3 is TGTGCCAGCAGCTTGGAGGGTGAAAACGAGCAGTACTTC. This translates into CASSLEGENEQYF.

A note on this clone: Other nucleotide sequences in the sample specify the same CDR3. The chain is built from TRBV7-9 and TRBJ2-5, with D hard to call. This CDR3 region has 11 residues. V lost 4 bases, J lost 5 bases, and 5 bases lay in between. Germline V lookup: CDR1 SEHNR, CDR2 FQNEAQ (reference sequence). The CDR3 DNA sequence: TGTGCCAGCAGCTCTCTGGAGACCCAGTACTTC. The encoded protein is CASSSLETQYF.

This chain connects TRBV5-1 to TRBJ1-3, with 10 bases that match TRBD1. J lost 0 bases, V lost 0 bases, and 6 bases had no gene match. Germline V gives CDR1 SGHRS, CDR2 YFSETQ. CDR3 size: 18 residues. This CDR3 reads CASSLGQGARSSGNTIYF. CDR3 nucleotide sequence: TGCGCCAGCAGCTTGGGACAGGGGGCCAGGAGCTCTGGAAACACCATATATTTT. The full variable domain, rest sourced from reference TRBV5-1 and TRBJ1-3, is KAGVTQTPRYLIKTRGQQVTLSCSPISGHRSVSWYQQTPGQGLQFLFEYFSETQRNKGNFPGRFSGRQFSNSRSEMNVSTLELGDSALYLCASSLGQGARSSGNTIYFGEGSWLTVV.

This chain connects TRBV19 to TRBJ2-2; D is undetermined. The CDR3 has 14 amino acids. Per the germline V gene, CDR1 is LNHDA and CDR2 is SQIVND (reference sequence). V lost 3 bases and J lost 4, with 9 bases in between. The CDR3 loop is CASSIPQSTGELFF. The CDR3 nucleotides read TGTGCCAGTAGTATCCCTCAGAGCACCGGGGAGCTGTTTTTT.

This chain joins TRBV27 and TRBJ1-4; the match to TRBD1 covers 7 bases. Germline V lookup: CDR1 MNHEY, CDR2 SMNVEV (reference sequence). The CDR3 runs 15 residues. The V gene end was trimmed by 0 bases and the J gene end by 7 bases; junction bases not matched to a gene: 5. In DNA form, the CDR3 reads TGTGCCAGCAGTTTATCTACAGGGGTTGGTGAAAAACTGTTTTTT. As protein: CASSLSTGVGEKLFF.

The CDR3 reads CASSATGTASYNEQFF. In DNA form, the CDR3 reads TGTGCCAGCAGCGCTACCGGGACCGCCTCCTACAATGAGCAGTTCTTC. This rearrangement joins TRBV9 to TRBJ2-1; D might be TRBD1 or TRBD2, each matching 5 bases. CDR1 is SGDLS, CDR2 YYNGEE, per germline. Between the trimmed V and J ends, which lost 3 bases and 0 bases, there was a span of 13 bases. CDR3 length equals 16 residues.

This chain joins TRBV7-2 and TRBJ2-7; D is perhaps TRBD1 (7 bases). Germline CDR1 reads SGHTA; CDR2 reads FQGNSA. CDR3 length: 14 residues. Trimming took 7 bases from V and 2 from J, leaving 15 bases between them. CDR3: CASIVQGTPYEQYF. In DNA, the CDR3 is TGTGCCAGCATCGTACAGGGGACTCCCTACGAGCAGTACTTC.

The V and J genes are TRBV7-9 and TRBJ2-7; D remains unclear. Trimming pared 4 bases from V and 0 bases from J, leaving 13 bases between. Germline V gives CDR1 SEHNR, CDR2 FQNEAQ (reference sequence). This CDR3 has 15 residues. CDR3 sequence reads: CASSSPSTDSYEQYF. The CDR3 DNA follows: TGTGCCAGCAGCTCCCCCTCGACTGACTCCTACGAGCAGTACTTC.